Listed below are T cell receptor beta chains from one sample, sequenced in a study of shared clonotypes between healthy human individuals. Measured with immunoSEQ multiplex PCR; TCRdb has only the in-frame clones, and not every one. Among approximately 2,000,000 clones listed, about 90% were seen once. The sample comprised naive CD4+ T cells from PBMCs. The receptors here all came from a man between 18 and 35 years old in good health. Some clones in this sample may be carry-over from other donors' samples. CDR3s include the opening cysteine and the closing phenylalanine or tryptophan. The order of the fields is J gene, V gene, D gene, clone size, CDR3 DNA, CDR3 protein. The D gene is left open where the match is weak. Size is stated for part of the rows, as once, few or many counts, or as a class when the clone is expanded.

J gene: TRBJ1-5; V gene: TRBV28; D gene: NA; clone size: NA; CDR3 DNA: TGTGCCAGCAGAGATAGGTCCAATCAGCCCCAGCATTTT; CDR3 protein: CASRDRSNQPQHF
J gene: TRBJ2-7; V gene: TRBV2; D gene: TRBD2; clone size: NA; CDR3 DNA: TGTGCCAGCAATGGCGGGAGAAGTAACGAGCAGTACTTC; CDR3 protein: CASNGGRSNEQYF
J gene: TRBJ1-2; V gene: TRBV5-1; D gene: TRBD1; clone size: NA; CDR3 DNA: TGCGCCAGCAGCTTGGCTGACAGGGAGAGAGGCTACACCTTC; CDR3 protein: CASSLADRERGYTF
J gene: TRBJ1-2; V gene: TRBV19; D gene: NA; clone size: NA; CDR3 DNA: TGTGCCAGTCAGGGCCAGGATTATGGCTACACCTTC; CDR3 protein: CASQGQDYGYTF
J gene: TRBJ1-4; V gene: TRBV6-5; D gene: NA; clone size: NA; CDR3 DNA: TGTGCCAGCAGTCCACGAAGGGCAGCTAATGAAAAACTGTTTTTT; CDR3 protein: CASSPRRAANEKLFF
J gene: TRBJ1-1; V gene: TRBV6-5; D gene: TRBD1; clone size: NA; CDR3 DNA: TGTGCCAGCAGTCAGAAACCGACAGGGGGCACTGAAGCTTTCTTT; CDR3 protein: CASSQKPTGGTEAFF
J gene: TRBJ1-5; V gene: TRBV27; D gene: NA; clone size: once; CDR3 DNA: TGTGCCAGCAGGAATAGCAATCAGCCCCAGCATTTT; CDR3 protein: CASRNSNQPQHF
J gene: TRBJ1-1; V gene: TRBV28; D gene: NA; clone size: NA; CDR3 DNA: TGTGCCAGCAGTTTAACAGGGCGGGGTGGGACTGAAGCTTTCTTT; CDR3 protein: CASSLTGRGGTEAFF
J gene: TRBJ2-6; V gene: TRBV18; D gene: NA; clone size: NA; CDR3 DNA: TGTGCCAGCTCACCCTCGTCCACGATGGACGTCCTGACTTTC; CDR3 protein: CASSPSSTMDVLTF
J gene: TRBJ1-2; V gene: TRBV19; D gene: NA; clone size: NA; CDR3 DNA: TGTGCCAGTAGTATAGACAGGGAGCGCGGCTACACCTTC; CDR3 protein: CASSIDRERGYTF
J gene: TRBJ2-7; V gene: TRBV27; D gene: NA; clone size: once; CDR3 DNA: TGTGCCAGCAGTTCTATTTTCTACGAGCAGTACTTC; CDR3 protein: CASSSIFYEQYF
J gene: TRBJ2-2; V gene: TRBV5-1; D gene: NA; clone size: NA; CDR3 DNA: TGCGCCAGCAGCCAAAACCCGGGACAGAACACCGGGGAGCTGTTTTTT; CDR3 protein: CASSQNPGQNTGELFF
J gene: TRBJ1-5; V gene: TRBV6-6; D gene: NA; clone size: NA; CDR3 DNA: TGTGCCACATACAGGGAAGGGGTTCAGCCCCAGCATTTT; CDR3 protein: CATYREGVQPQHF
J gene: TRBJ1-4; V gene: TRBV9; D gene: NA; clone size: NA; CDR3 DNA: TGTGCCAGCAGCGGGACCGGGTCCTTGAATGAAAAACTGTTTTTT; CDR3 protein: CASSGTGSLNEKLFF
J gene: TRBJ2-3; V gene: TRBV6-4; D gene: TRBD2; clone size: NA; CDR3 DNA: TGTGCCAGCAGTTACACTAGCGGGGTCACAGATACGCAGTATTTT; CDR3 protein: CASSYTSGVTDTQYF
J gene: TRBJ1-1; V gene: TRBV2; D gene: NA; clone size: NA; CDR3 DNA: TGTGCCAGCAGGGCCCGCTTGGAACCGAACACTGAAGCTTTCTTT; CDR3 protein: CASRARLEPNTEAFF
J gene: TRBJ1-2; V gene: TRBV28; D gene: NA; clone size: once; CDR3 DNA: TGTGCCAGCAGTTTAACCGGGACCTATGGCTACACCTTC; CDR3 protein: CASSLTGTYGYTF
J gene: TRBJ2-1; V gene: TRBV27; D gene: NA; clone size: NA; CDR3 DNA: TGTGCCAGCAGGGACACAGGTTCGGGTTACAATGAGCAGTTCTTC; CDR3 protein: CASRDTGSGYNEQFF
J gene: TRBJ1-1; V gene: TRBV27; D gene: NA; clone size: NA; CDR3 DNA: TGTGCCAGCAGGCAAACAGGACCGATGAACACTGAAGCTTTCTTT; CDR3 protein: CASRQTGPMNTEAFF
J gene: TRBJ2-1; V gene: TRBV15; D gene: NA; clone size: NA; CDR3 DNA: TGTGCCACCAGCAGAGCATTAGCGGTAGGCTCCTACAATGAGCAGTTCTTC; CDR3 protein: CATSRALAVGSYNEQFF
J gene: TRBJ2-1; V gene: TRBV27; D gene: NA; clone size: NA; CDR3 DNA: TGTGCCAGCACCCTACAGACCTACAATGAGCAGTTCTTC; CDR3 protein: CASTLQTYNEQFF
J gene: TRBJ2-3; V gene: TRBV10-3; D gene: TRBD1; clone size: NA; CDR3 DNA: TGTGCCGCGAGTGACAGGGGGGCCACAGATACGCAGTATTTT; CDR3 protein: CAASDRGATDTQYF
J gene: TRBJ2-3; V gene: TRBV10-3; D gene: NA; clone size: NA; CDR3 DNA: TGTGCCATCAGTGATGATCTGGGACCCGGCACAGATACGCAGTATTTT; CDR3 protein: CAISDDLGPGTDTQYF
J gene: TRBJ2-1; V gene: TRBV9; D gene: NA; clone size: few; CDR3 DNA: TGTGCCAGCAGCCCCCGGCGGAACTCCTACAATGAGCAGTTCTTC; CDR3 protein: CASSPRRNSYNEQFF
J gene: TRBJ2-5; V gene: TRBV4-2; D gene: NA; clone size: NA; CDR3 DNA: TGTGCCAGCAGCCAACGGGCCGGAGCGGTCCCAGAGACCCAGTACTTC; CDR3 protein: CASSQRAGAVPETQYF
J gene: TRBJ2-7; V gene: TRBV5-1; D gene: TRBD1; clone size: NA; CDR3 DNA: TGCGCCAGCAACCCAGGGGGCGCCTACGAGCAGTACTTC; CDR3 protein: CASNPGGAYEQYF
J gene: TRBJ1-5; V gene: TRBV7-8; D gene: NA; clone size: NA; CDR3 DNA: TGTGCCAGCAGCTTCCCCCTTGGGCCCCAGCATTTT; CDR3 protein: CASSFPLGPQHF
J gene: TRBJ2-7; V gene: TRBV19; D gene: TRBD1; clone size: NA; CDR3 DNA: TGTGCCAGTAGTACCCGGACAGGTACCTACGAGCAGTACTTC; CDR3 protein: CASSTRTGTYEQYF
J gene: TRBJ2-7; V gene: TRBV4-2; D gene: TRBD2; clone size: NA; CDR3 DNA: TGTGCCAGCAGCCAAGGGACTAGCGGAGTTCTCTCCTACGAGCAGTACTTC; CDR3 protein: CASSQGTSGVLSYEQYF
J gene: TRBJ2-1; V gene: TRBV4-2; D gene: NA; clone size: NA; CDR3 DNA: TGTGCCAGCAGCCAATATTGGACTACCTCCTCCTACAATGAGCAGTTCTTC; CDR3 protein: CASSQYWTTSSYNEQFF
J gene: TRBJ1-2; V gene: TRBV28; D gene: NA; clone size: NA; CDR3 DNA: TGTGCCAGCAGTCAGGCCGGCGGGGCCAGAGGAAGGTATGGCTACACCTTC; CDR3 protein: CASSQAGGARGRYGYTF
J gene: TRBJ2-5; V gene: TRBV27; D gene: NA; clone size: NA; CDR3 DNA: TGTGCCAGCACATTAACCCTATTCCTAGAGGGAGGAGAGACCCAGTACTTC; CDR3 protein: CASTLTLFLEGGETQYF
J gene: TRBJ2-2; V gene: TRBV9; D gene: NA; clone size: once; CDR3 DNA: TGTGCCAGCAGCGTAAGAGGGCGGGAGAACACCGGGGAGCTGTTTTTT; CDR3 protein: CASSVRGRENTGELFF
J gene: TRBJ1-5; V gene: TRBV15; D gene: NA; clone size: NA; CDR3 DNA: TGTGCCACCAGCAGAGATCCGAGACGGAGGGGGGGCAATCAGCCCCAGCATTTT; CDR3 protein: CATSRDPRRRGGNQPQHF
J gene: TRBJ2-2; V gene: TRBV7-3; D gene: NA; clone size: NA; CDR3 DNA: TGTGCCAGCAGCTCGACAGTGAACACCGGGGAGCTGTTTTTT; CDR3 protein: CASSSTVNTGELFF
J gene: TRBJ2-7; V gene: TRBV28; D gene: TRBD2; clone size: once; CDR3 DNA: TGTGCCAGCAGTTTATGGACGGCTAGCGGGGACTACGAGCAGTACTTC; CDR3 protein: CASSLWTASGDYEQYF
J gene: TRBJ1-1; V gene: TRBV5-1; D gene: NA; clone size: NA; CDR3 DNA: TGCGCCAGCAGCTTGGTCTTCAACACTGAAGCTTTCTTT; CDR3 protein: CASSLVFNTEAFF